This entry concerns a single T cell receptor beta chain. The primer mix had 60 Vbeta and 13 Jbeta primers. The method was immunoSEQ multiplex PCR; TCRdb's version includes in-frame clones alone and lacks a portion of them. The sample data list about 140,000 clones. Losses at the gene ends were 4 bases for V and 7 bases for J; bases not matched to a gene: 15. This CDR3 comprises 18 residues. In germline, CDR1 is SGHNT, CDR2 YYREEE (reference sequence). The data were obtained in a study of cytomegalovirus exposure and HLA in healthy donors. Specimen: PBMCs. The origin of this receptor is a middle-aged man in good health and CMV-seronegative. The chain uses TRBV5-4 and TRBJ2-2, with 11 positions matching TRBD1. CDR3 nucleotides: TGTGCCAGCAGCCCCGGACAGGGGGCGACTGGGTTAATCGGGGAGCTGTTTTTT. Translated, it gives CASSPGQGATGLIGELFF.